This T cell receptor (beta chain) was sequenced in a study of blood T cell repertoires in COVID-19. Those enrolled in Seattle joined during active infection and were followed longitudinally afterward. In the source study's methods: By means of reference gene primer amplification, nucleated cell counts were estimated. Sequencing used immunoSEQ multiplex PCR; TCRdb keeps in-frame clones, though not all of them. Clonal size and the V and J genes are those of that table, whereas D and trimming came from the DNA. Here the sample spans about 210,000 clones, about 80% being singletons. Material: peripheral blood. This clonotype was sampled from a woman of 80 years or more with COVID-19, enrolled during active disease.

This CDR3 reads CASRLLAGDRAGELFF. The CDR3 coding sequence is TGCGCCAGCAGGCTCCTAGCGGGAGATAGGGCCGGGGAGCTGTTTTTT. The chain couples TRBV5-1 to TRBJ2-2; 10 bases match TRBD2. The CDR3 consists of 16 residues. J was trimmed by 6 bases and V by 5 bases; bases with no gene match: 10. The germline gives CDR1 SGHRS, CDR2 YFSETQ.